This T cell receptor beta chain stems from a study of vaccination and CD4 T cells after COVID-19. Details on this clonotype: Its target is unknown.

Noted treatment: roughly 10-day PBMC culture with coronavirus spike peptide pools or control peptides (ViraFEST assay). Prior to the COVID-19 pandemic (2011-2018), the unexposed donor's CD4+ T cells were collected. Sequence data for DNA of cultured CD4+ T cells were generated by the Oncomine TCR Beta short-read assay. MiXCR, run by TCRdb on the PCR reads, gives a single entry per CDR3 protein. This sample carries some 7,400 distinct CDR3 sequences, approximately 31% of them seen once, and the ten largest clones take roughly 22%. Trimming at V came to 1 base and at J to 4 bases, leaving 3 bases not matched to a gene. This CDR3 is built from 14 residues. Looked up from germline, CDR1 is DFQATT and CDR2 is SNEGSKA (reference sequence).

The receptor was derived from a human donor in good health. The sample taken for sequencing was CD4+ T cells from blood, cultured in vitro. The J gene is TRBJ1-1, the V gene TRBV20-1, with 10 bases identical to TRBD1. This CDR3 reads CSARGTGGSTEAFF. Written as DNA, the CDR3 is TGCAGTGCTAGAGGGACAGGGGGATCCACTGAAGCTTTCTTT.